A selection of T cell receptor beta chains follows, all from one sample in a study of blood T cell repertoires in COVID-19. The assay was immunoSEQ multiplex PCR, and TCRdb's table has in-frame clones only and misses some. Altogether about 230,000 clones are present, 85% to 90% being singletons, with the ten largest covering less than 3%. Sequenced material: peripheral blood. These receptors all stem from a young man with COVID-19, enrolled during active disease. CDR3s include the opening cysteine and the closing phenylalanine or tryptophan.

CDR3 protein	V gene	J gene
CASSLSGLAGRFF	TRBV7-2	TRBJ2-1
CASGGLAANTGELFF	TRBV28	TRBJ2-2
CASSRGRAGETQYF	TRBV19	TRBJ2-5
CASSPGTVGYTF	TRBV6-2/TRBV6-3	TRBJ1-2
CASSPTGKANYGYTF	TRBV28	TRBJ1-2
CASSSTSSGDQPQHF	TRBV27	TRBJ1-5
CASSLEGRENSPLHF	TRBV5-1	TRBJ1-6
CATSDSDTDTQYF	TRBV24-1	TRBJ2-3
CASSLTIRGSPLHF	TRBV5-6	TRBJ1-6
CASSGRGRAHEQYF	TRBV7-9	TRBJ2-7
CASSTNRVTEDGNTIYF	TRBV9	TRBJ1-3
CASSPPGFLTEAFF	TRBV7-2	TRBJ1-1
CASSLVRVNEKLFF	TRBV5-4	TRBJ1-4
CASTNAPTPPYEQYF	TRBV10-2	TRBJ2-7
CATSRTQDRRRNQPQHF	TRBV15	TRBJ1-5
CASSLGWGQGLSYNSPLHF	TRBV7-2	TRBJ1-6
CASSLGRDRVFGKLFF	TRBV5-6	TRBJ1-4
CASSYRQVHEQFF	TRBV6-2/TRBV6-3	TRBJ2-1
CASTPGTGLRYEQYF	TRBV21-1	TRBJ2-7
CASSSPGQELGNQPQHF	TRBV7-8	TRBJ1-5
CASSSFGSGNTIYF	TRBV7-6	TRBJ1-3
CASTLTGGFRDEQFF	TRBV7-9	TRBJ2-1
CASSPPGFGIWNGYTF	TRBV5-1	TRBJ1-2
CASSEIGASYGYTF	TRBV9	TRBJ1-2
CASSQGGGAGGPITDTQYF	TRBV11-3	TRBJ2-3
CASSLGMGGETQYF	TRBV4-3	TRBJ2-5
CASSLTGGGKPQHF	TRBV6-1	TRBJ1-5
CATSDPGTGLTGELFF	TRBV24-1	TRBJ2-2
CASSEETPLAGGLYNEQFF	TRBV6-1	TRBJ2-1
CASSGDRVTDTQYF	TRBV5-5	TRBJ2-3
CASSIGGPNQPQHF	TRBV19	TRBJ1-5
CASSRGTGIDGYTF	TRBV5-4	TRBJ1-2
CASSPPGTTEQFF	TRBV12-3/TRBV12-4	TRBJ2-1
CASSPAGTGPYEQYF	TRBV18	TRBJ2-7
CASRRTENSPLHF	TRBV6-6	TRBJ1-6
CASTLSGRVNEQFF	TRBV2	TRBJ2-1
CASSPLFQGDYGYTF	TRBV7-2	TRBJ1-2
CASSYGSSTDTQYF	TRBV5-1	TRBJ2-3
CASTLGQGRNQPQHF	TRBV28	TRBJ1-5
CAWSVPLATGRNYGYTF	TRBV30	TRBJ1-2
CASSIKTLRRAGYTF	TRBV7-2	TRBJ1-2